These 7 T cell receptor beta chains came from one sample sequenced in a study of T cells in Graves' hyperthyroidism and ophthalmopathy. TCR beta CDR3 regions were amplified from RNA. HTBI primers were employed in a first-round RT-PCR of the TCR CDR3. Using its own MiXCR run on the multiplex PCR reads, TCRdb lists one record per CDR3 protein. This sample has about 410,000 distinct CDR3 sequences, with approximately 14% found just once. The sequenced material came from blood. The receptors originated from a man aged 18 to 29 with Graves' ophthalmopathy.

This chain uses TRBV6-1 with TRBJ1-5; TRBD1 is a possible D gene (5 bases). CDR1 and CDR2 (germline): MNHNS, SASEGT. The CDR3 covers 12 residues. With 2 bases removed from V and 9 bases from J, the gap between germline ends came to 8 bases. This chain's CDR3 is CASSEWRGPQHF. CDR3 coding DNA: TGTGCCAGCAGTGAATGGAGGGGGCCCCAGCATTTT.

This chain connects TRBV4-2 to TRBJ1-5; D gene uncertain. Trimming removed 0 bases from V and 9 bases from J, with 15 bases in between. In germline, CDR1 is LGHNA, CDR2 YNFKEQ. The CDR3 loop spans 15 amino acids. CDR3 sequence (DNA): TGTGCCAGCAGCCAAGATTGGAGCTCCGGGATGCCCCAGCATTTT. Its translation is CASSQDWSSGMPQHF.

This clonotype was seen at least ten times. V gene TRBV10-1 combines with J gene TRBJ1-2, with 8 bases matching TRBD1. Germline values: CDR1 WNHNN, CDR2 SYGVQD (reference sequence). J gave up 3 bases and V 8 bases, and 5 bases lay outside the gene matches. The CDR3 is 13 residues long. The CDR3 coding sequence is TGCGCCAGCGGAGACAGGGGTGACTATGGCTACACCTTC. It encodes CASGDRGDYGYTF.

This clonotype was observed at least ten times. The genes are TRBV5-6 and TRBJ2-3; D is unclear. The CDR3 is 15 amino acids. The V end was cut by 1 base, the J end by 0 bases, with 9 bases between. Germline CDR1 and CDR2: SGHDT and YYEEEE. The CDR3 DNA sequence: TGTGCCAGCAGCTTGATCGCTATTAGCACAGATACGCAGTATTTT. This encodes CASSLIAISTDTQYF. Filled out from reference TRBV5-6 and TRBJ2-3, the complete variable domain reads DAGVTQSPTHLIKTRGQQVTLRCSPKSGHDTVSWYQQALGQGPQFIFQYYEEEERQRGNFPDRFSGHQFPNYSSELNVNALLLGDSALYLCASSLIAISTDTQYFGPGTRLTVL.

Ten or more counts support this clonotype. The chain recombines TRBV3-1 with TRBJ1-1; 7 bases map to TRBD1. CDR1 is LGHDT and CDR2 is YNNKEL in the germline V gene (reference sequence). V gave up 6 bases and J gave up 1 base; unmatched junction bases: 8. CDR3 length: 15 amino acids. The CDR3 is CASSTGVIGNTEAFF. The CDR3 DNA reads as TGTGCCAGCAGTACAGGGGTTATAGGGAACACTGAAGCTTTCTTT.

This clonotype was seen repeatedly, ten times or more. Here the CDR3 DNA reads TGTGCCAGCAGTTTCGTCAGGGGTGACGAGCAGTACTTC. Amino acid sequence: CASSFVRGDEQYF. The chain uses TRBV27 and TRBJ2-7; D is possibly TRBD1 (6 bases). Germline CDR1 and CDR2: MNHEY and SMNVEV (reference sequence). Deletions cut 3 bases from V and 5 bases from J, with 11 bases between. The CDR3 runs 13 residues.

This clonotype showed up many times. In DNA, the CDR3 is TGTGCCAGCACCCCACCCCCCCTTACGGGACTAGCGGGTGCAGATACGCAGTATTTT. It specifies CASTPPPLTGLAGADTQYF. The chain employs TRBV7-9 and TRBJ2-3, with 12 bases that match TRBD2. Germline V gives CDR1 SEHNR, CDR2 FQNEAQ (reference sequence). The CDR3 runs 19 residues. J gave up 4 bases and V 7 bases, and 18 bases lay outside the gene matches.